Sequencing of this T cell receptor beta chain was carried out in a study of blood T cells in healthy people across ages. Study-wide results and caveats: Strongly correlated with naive T cell percentage was TCR beta diversity.

Each donor gave around 9.6 milliliters of peripheral blood. Points on this clonotype: Antigen unknown.

Primed by a sample-barcoded 5' primer and a J-beta primer mix, a second PCR proceeded for about 7 to 11 cycles. Each CDR3 protein is one row after TCRdb ran MiXCR on the 5' RACE reads. The data show roughly 1.6 million distinct CDR3 sequences, almost 35% seen once. The CDR3 totals 12 residues. Trimming removed 2 bases at V and 6 bases at J, with 10 bases between. Germline CDR1 reads DFQATT; CDR2 reads SNEGSKA (reference sequence). Material for sequencing was blood. The J gene is TRBJ1-2, the V gene TRBV20-1; no definite D call. The sequence was obtained from a woman aged 25 to 39 in good health. CDR3 in amino acids: CSARQRNHGYTF. DNA for the CDR3: TGCAGTGCTAGACAGAGGAACCATGGCTACACCTTC.